This TCR beta chain is drawn from a study of PD-L1 blockade in urothelial cancer (dated by TCRdb to 2015 to 2018). Broadly, across the study: All patients started therapy around 2014 and received atezolizumab 1,200 mg intravenously every 3 weeks. About 90% of the roughly 30 patients were identified as males with urothelial cancer of bladder origin, and a prior smoking history was reported by 18 of 29 patients. Patients had an ECOG performance status of 0 or 1 and had received between 0 and 3 prior chemotherapy regimens. Blood samples were analyzed at 3 weeks after treatment start (second dose) and at 6 weeks after treatment start. Blood samples gave a median of around 130,000 T cells and 80,000 or so unique TCRs, with a median clonality of 0.080. Somatic, immune and clinical correlates of response to PD-L1 blockade with atezolizumab in urothelial cancer were the focus of an exploratory multi-omic analysis. TCR sequencing covered pretreatment tumor samples and matched, serially collected peripheral blood taken before and after atezolizumab treatment. Durable clinical benefit was defined as progression-free survival longer than 6 months, and TCR features were also tested against progression-free and overall survival. In the same patients, whole exome sequencing and RNA sequencing of pretreatment tumors were performed in addition to TCR sequencing. Durable clinical benefit was achieved by nine patients and was not achieved by 20 patients. Pretreatment blood TCR-seq was available for about 30 patients, at least one posttreatment blood collection was obtained for 24 patients, and tumor TCR-seq was available for 24 patients.

CDR3 length: 13 amino acids, cysteine to phenylalanine. Just CDR3 DNA is preserved here, 39 bases in frame from base 1. Trimming removed 4 bases from V and 2 bases from J, leaving 9 bases between the germline ends. The germline V gene provides CDR1 SGHTA and CDR2 FQGNSA. Synthetic TCR analog templates were spiked into each PCR so that absolute template abundance could be estimated from read counts. Using the immunoSEQ assay, TCRbeta CDR3 regions were amplified from genomic DNA with bias-controlled V and J gene primers. Rearranged TCRbeta segments were sequenced at approximately 20X coverage. The authors' pipeline ran thus. Sequencing errors were corrected by clustering and CDR3s were annotated against IMGT to assign V, D and J genes. Only productive TCRbeta rearrangements were used in downstream analyses, excluding out-of-frame or stop-codon sequences. Clonality was calculated as one minus the Shannon entropy normalized by the log of the number of unique productive sequences. Fisher's exact test with Benjamini-Hochberg correction, at a threshold of adjusted p below 0.01, was used to find clones that differed between time points or between blood and tumor. Here the immuneACCESS table is served through TCRdb, limited to in-frame sequences with V and J called. Missing clones are a known gap in these copies; in checked studies unresolved V genes cover under half, and the rest lacks a known reason. V and J calls and clone size are as listed in that table; D and trimming were resolved from the DNA. The table for this sample lists about 79,000 clones; around four fifths of them were counted only once. Jointly, the top ten make up about 6.2% of the sample.

What the time point label conveys for this sample: pretreatment peripheral blood. The cohort included 29 patients with locally advanced or metastatic urothelial carcinoma who were treated at Memorial Sloan Kettering on a trial protocol. Peripheral blood mononuclear cells were collected pretreatment and during treatment, with between 1 and 8 total time points per patient. The Qiagen DNeasy Blood extraction kit was used to purify genomic DNA from total PBMCs and tumor samples. PBMCs were collected pretreatment and during treatment, and were isolated and stored as previously described. Points the paper makes about the study in general: Greater expansion of tumor-associated TCR clones in peripheral blood 3 weeks after the start of treatment was observed in patients with durable benefit (n of about 20, p = 0.022). Because the sample size was small (n ≈ 27) and many exploratory analyses were performed, the results are intended to be hypothesis-generating. A pretreatment peripheral blood TCR clonality below the median was linked to improved progression-free and overall survival.

Of note for this clone: The specificity of this receptor is unknown. The record has no base qualities; no much larger clone is one base away.

Sequenced here: PBMCs, sampled around atezolizumab (anti-PD-L1) treatment. The clonotype originates from a man aged 40-49 years with urothelial cancer. The V and J segments used are TRBV7-2 and TRBJ2-7; a tentative D call is TRBD1 (5 bases match). This receptor carries the CDR3 CASSSRDPYEQYF. DNA sequence: TGTGCCAGCAGCTCCAGGGATCCCTACGAGCAGTACTTC.